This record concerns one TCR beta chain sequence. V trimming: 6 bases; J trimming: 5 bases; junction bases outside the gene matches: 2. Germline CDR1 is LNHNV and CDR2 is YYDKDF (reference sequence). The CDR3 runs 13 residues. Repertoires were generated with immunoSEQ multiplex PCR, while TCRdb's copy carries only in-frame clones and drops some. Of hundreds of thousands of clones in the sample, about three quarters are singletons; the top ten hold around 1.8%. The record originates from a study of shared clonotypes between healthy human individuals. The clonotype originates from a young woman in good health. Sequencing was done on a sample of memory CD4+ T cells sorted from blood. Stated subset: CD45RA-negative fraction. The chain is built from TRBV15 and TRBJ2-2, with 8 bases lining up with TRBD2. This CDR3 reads CATRTSGTGELFF. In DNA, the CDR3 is TGTGCCACCAGAACTAGCGGTACCGGGGAGCTGTTTTTT.